A selection of T cell receptor beta chains follows, all from one sample in a study of blood T cell repertoires in COVID-19. TCRdb keeps only in-frame clones here, not all; method: immunoSEQ multiplex PCR. The sample includes 160,000 or so clones, 80% seen only once; the top ten take under 0.75%. The specimen sequenced was peripheral blood. These TCRs come from a man between 60 and 70 years old with acute or convalescent COVID-19. The CDR3 runs from the conserved cysteine through the conserved F or W.

V gene,J gene,CDR3 length,CDR3 protein
TRBV4-3,TRBJ1-1,14,CASSRSGFYTEAFF
TRBV6-5,TRBJ2-7,14,CASRTPARSYEQYF
TRBV5-6,TRBJ2-1,14,CASSFVAKFHEQFF
TRBV11-2,TRBJ1-1,11,CASRDTLRAFF
TRBV20-1,TRBJ1-6,11,CSASAGGTVTF
TRBV2,TRBJ2-7,14,CASSDQRSSYEQYF
TRBV7-6,TRBJ2-5,18,CASSLRTGTGGFGQTQYF
TRBV6-6,TRBJ1-2,14,CASSLTGLDYGYTF
TRBV3-1/TRBV3-2,TRBJ2-3,16,CASSRGGGGTPDTQYF
TRBV11-1,TRBJ2-7,14,CASSLRGQIYEQYF
TRBV2,TRBJ1-5,17,CASSDDRVIPANQPQHF
TRBV4-2,TRBJ2-7,15,CASSQVLGQGYEQYF
TRBV4-2,TRBJ1-4,15,CASSQAEGTNEKLFF
TRBV27,TRBJ2-2,17,CASRFWGDRGRTGELFF
TRBV29-1,TRBJ1-3,15,CSAKYGQGSGNTIYF
TRBV7-2,TRBJ2-2,19,CASSLRWLAGGPNTGELFF
TRBV4-1,TRBJ1-4,14,CASSQDRGNEKLFF
TRBV6-4,TRBJ2-2,14,CASKTSGNTGELFF
TRBV7-3,TRBJ2-7,16,CASSSGLAGGLHEQYF
TRBV5-8,TRBJ2-1,16,CASSIRTASGYNEQFF
TRBV6-2/TRBV6-3,TRBJ1-2,13,CASSSVDREGYTF
TRBV18,TRBJ2-2,16,CASSPPLASNTGELFF